This TCR beta chain was profiled in a study of blood T cell repertoires in COVID-19. Study details: Nucleic acid was either cDNA or gDNA, and it came from T cells, B-cell-depleted T cells, or PBMCs.

Germline V gives CDR1 MDHEN, CDR2 SYDVKM. The CDR3 is made up of 15 amino acids. With 6 bases removed from V and 7 bases from J, the gap between germline ends came to 21 bases. Here immunoSEQ multiplex PCR was the method, and the copy in TCRdb shows in-frame clones only, minus some. The sample carries nearly 80,000 clones, approximately 92% recorded once. The specimen sequenced was peripheral blood. The receptor's source is a woman older than 75 with acute or convalescent COVID-19. This chain uses TRBV28 with TRBJ1-2, with D maybe TRBD1 (5 bases). CDR3 bases: TGTGCCAGCAGAAGTCGGGCCAACTTTAGGGGTGGCTACACCTTC. This gives the protein CASRSRANFRGGYTF.